Listed below are T cell receptor beta chains from one sample, sequenced in a study of somatic mutations in cytotoxic T cells in rheumatoid arthritis. Sequencing was performed with immunoSEQ multiplex PCR; in TCRdb, only in-frame clones are kept and a portion is missing. The sample yields 9,500 to 15,000 clones, around four fifths seen once. The sequencing input was CD8+ T cells sorted from blood. The receptors were gathered from a woman aged 55-75 years in good health. The CDR3 runs from the conserved cysteine through the conserved F or W.

CDR3aa: CASRTLAADTQYF
j_gene: TRBJ2-3
v_gene: TRBV27

CDR3aa: CAILASSTDTQYF
j_gene: TRBJ2-3
v_gene: TRBV10-3

CDR3aa: CASSWGGNQPQHF
j_gene: TRBJ1-5
v_gene: TRBV27

CDR3aa: CASSTSGLGDEQYF
j_gene: TRBJ2-7
v_gene: TRBV9

CDR3aa: CASSGAGTVNNEQFF
j_gene: TRBJ2-1
v_gene: TRBV9

CDR3aa: CASSFAGGTDTQYF
j_gene: TRBJ2-3
v_gene: TRBV7-9

CDR3aa: CASSLEPSPYYNEQFF
j_gene: TRBJ2-1
v_gene: TRBV7-9

CDR3aa: CATSTSRGAEPQHF
j_gene: TRBJ1-5
v_gene: TRBV15

CDR3aa: CASSLGGTITDTQYF
j_gene: TRBJ2-3
v_gene: TRBV11-2

CDR3aa: CASSFTGSNEQFF
j_gene: TRBJ2-1
v_gene: TRBV27

CDR3aa: CASSYPGTGGGYEQYF
j_gene: TRBJ2-7
v_gene: TRBV6-6

CDR3aa: CASSIASGGTDTQYF
j_gene: TRBJ2-3
v_gene: TRBV7-8

CDR3aa: CASSLGQNTGELFF
j_gene: TRBJ2-2
v_gene: TRBV5-6

CDR3aa: CASSEVGGGFEETQYF
j_gene: TRBJ2-5
v_gene: TRBV9

CDR3aa: CASSTGGRSYNEQFF
j_gene: TRBJ2-1
v_gene: TRBV2

CDR3aa: CASSPLGGRTDTQYF
j_gene: TRBJ2-3
v_gene: TRBV7-6

CDR3aa: CASSFEEGTAETQYF
j_gene: TRBJ2-5
v_gene: TRBV5-1

CDR3aa: CASSYTGSNYGYTF
j_gene: TRBJ1-2
v_gene: TRBV6-5

CDR3aa: CASRKRRGDYNSPLHF
j_gene: TRBJ1-6
v_gene: TRBV21-1

CDR3aa: CATKGGAAPTYGYTF
j_gene: TRBJ1-2
v_gene: TRBV19

CDR3aa: CAWSVGASYEQYF
j_gene: TRBJ2-7
v_gene: TRBV30

CDR3aa: CASSLVGLTGETQYF
j_gene: TRBJ2-5
v_gene: TRBV7-9

CDR3aa: CSVVLYNEQFF
j_gene: TRBJ2-1
v_gene: TRBV29-1

CDR3aa: CASSVEGGPGDTQYF
j_gene: TRBJ2-3
v_gene: TRBV9

CDR3aa: CASSIGSAIAAGDTYEQYF
j_gene: NA
v_gene: TRBV19

CDR3aa: CASSAQQGITEQYF
j_gene: TRBJ2-7
v_gene: TRBV7-3

CDR3aa: CASSLQYTGELFF
j_gene: TRBJ2-2
v_gene: TRBV27

CDR3aa: CASSLGGLAGGETQYF
j_gene: TRBJ2-5
v_gene: TRBV28

CDR3aa: CASSLNRGSPQETQYF
j_gene: TRBJ2-5
v_gene: TRBV5-1

CDR3aa: CASSELSPEAFF
j_gene: TRBJ1-1
v_gene: TRBV6-1

CDR3aa: CASSIRVRATEAFF
j_gene: TRBJ1-1
v_gene: TRBV19

CDR3aa: CASSQGLGDTEAFF
j_gene: TRBJ1-1
v_gene: TRBV4-2

CDR3aa: CASRTHQGTEAFF
j_gene: TRBJ1-1
v_gene: TRBV6-1

CDR3aa: CASSLGSGAPGRTIYF
j_gene: TRBJ1-3
v_gene: TRBV11-2

CDR3aa: CASSVLVGTGYTEAFF
j_gene: TRBJ1-1
v_gene: TRBV7-9

CDR3aa: CASSYFAGANYGYTF
j_gene: TRBJ1-2
v_gene: TRBV6-5

CDR3aa: CASSITEGVRQPQHF
j_gene: TRBJ1-5
v_gene: TRBV19

CDR3aa: CASSQDLQRGGFF
j_gene: TRBJ2-1
v_gene: TRBV4-2

CDR3aa: CAWTPGWYNEQFF
j_gene: TRBJ2-1
v_gene: TRBV30

CDR3aa: CASSLVAGGSTDTQYF
j_gene: TRBJ2-3
v_gene: TRBV7-6

CDR3aa: CASSRTGLRMGQETQYF
j_gene: TRBJ2-5
v_gene: TRBV27

CDR3aa: CASSPGGNSGNTIYF
j_gene: TRBJ1-3
v_gene: TRBV9

CDR3aa: CASQSGGSTDTQYF
j_gene: TRBJ2-3
v_gene: TRBV7-8

CDR3aa: CASSRTSGFQETQYF
j_gene: TRBJ2-5
v_gene: TRBV7-8

CDR3aa: CASSLAAGGQETQYF
j_gene: TRBJ2-5
v_gene: TRBV11-2

CDR3aa: CASSDRVAGGSGELFF
j_gene: TRBJ2-2
v_gene: TRBV9

CDR3aa: CASSDGAAGYEQYF
j_gene: TRBJ2-7
v_gene: TRBV13

CDR3aa: CSVWAGGGYTF
j_gene: TRBJ1-2
v_gene: TRBV29-1